The 3 T cell receptor beta chains given below trace back to one sample, sequenced in a study of cytomegalovirus exposure and HLA in healthy donors. The PCR employed 60 Vbeta primers together with 13 Jbeta primers. The assay was immunoSEQ multiplex PCR, and TCRdb's table has in-frame clones only and misses some. In the table there are 150,000 to 170,000 clones, over 70% of which are singletons. Material for sequencing was PBMCs. These receptors originate from a man aged 30-40 years in good health and CMV-seronegative.

The chain employs TRBV27 and TRBJ2-5; unclear D gene. Germline lookup yields CDR1 MNHEY and CDR2 SMNVEV (reference sequence). The CDR3 is made up of 11 amino acids. Trimming removed 3 bases from V and 5 bases from J, with 4 bases in between. CDR3 residues: CASSFAETQYF. The CDR3 DNA follows: TGTGCCAGCAGTTTCGCGGAGACCCAGTACTTC.

The chain employs TRBV9 and TRBJ2-3; 8 bases match TRBD1. The CDR3 length is 16 residues. CDR1 and CDR2 (germline): SGDLS, YYNGEE. J lost 1 base, V lost 1 base, and 5 bases had no gene match. The CDR3 loop reads CASSVTTGEGTDTQYF. The CDR3 nucleotides read TGTGCCAGCAGCGTAACGACAGGGGAAGGCACAGATACGCAGTATTTT. Full variable domain (rest looked up from reference TRBV9 and TRBJ2-3): DSGVTQTPKHLITATGQRVTLRCSPRSGDLSVYWYQQSLDQGLQFLIQYYNGEERAKGNILERFSAQQFPDLHSELNLSSLELGDSALYFCASSVTTGEGTDTQYFGPGTRLTVL.

The chain has TRBV5-1 and TRBJ2-5; 10 bases are shared with TRBD2. Losses at the gene ends were 7 bases for V and 1 base for J; bases not matched to a gene: 13. The germline V gene has CDR1 SGHRS and CDR2 YFSETQ. This CDR3 contains 17 residues. The CDR3 protein is CASSLGAGGPTQETQYF. As DNA, the CDR3 is TGCGCCAGCTCTCTTGGAGCGGGGGGGCCTACCCAAGAGACCCAGTACTTC. The entire variable domain, with the rest obtained from reference TRBV5-1 and TRBJ2-5, is as follows: KAGVTQTPRYLIKTRGQQVTLSCSPISGHRSVSWYQQTPGQGLQFLFEYFSETQRNKGNFPGRFSGRQFSNSRSEMNVSTLELGDSALYLCASSLGAGGPTQETQYFGPGTRLLVL.